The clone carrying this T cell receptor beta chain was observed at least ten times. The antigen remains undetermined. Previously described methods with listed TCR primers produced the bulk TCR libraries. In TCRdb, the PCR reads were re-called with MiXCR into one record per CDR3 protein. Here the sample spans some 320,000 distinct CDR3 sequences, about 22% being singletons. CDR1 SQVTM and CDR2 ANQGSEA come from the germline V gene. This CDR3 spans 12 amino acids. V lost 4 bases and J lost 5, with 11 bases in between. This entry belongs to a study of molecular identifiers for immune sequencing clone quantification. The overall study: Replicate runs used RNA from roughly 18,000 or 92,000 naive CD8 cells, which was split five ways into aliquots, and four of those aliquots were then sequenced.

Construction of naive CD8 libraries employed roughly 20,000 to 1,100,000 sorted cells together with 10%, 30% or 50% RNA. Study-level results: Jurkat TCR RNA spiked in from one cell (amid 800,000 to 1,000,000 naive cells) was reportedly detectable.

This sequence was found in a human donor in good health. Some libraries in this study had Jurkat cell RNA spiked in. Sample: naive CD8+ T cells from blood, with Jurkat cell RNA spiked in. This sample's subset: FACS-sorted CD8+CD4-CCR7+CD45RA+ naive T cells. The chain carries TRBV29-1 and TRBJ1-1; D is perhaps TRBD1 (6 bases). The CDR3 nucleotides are TGCAGCGTTGGCGGGGGGCGGACTGAAGCTTTCTTT. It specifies CSVGGGRTEAFF.